This T cell receptor beta chain is drawn from a study of T cell responses to AZD1222 COVID-19 vaccine. General study findings and limits: Reportedly, nearly half the spike-specific TCRs target unmutated variant regions. Spike regions recognized by vaccine-associated CD4 TCRs spanned the protein, led by 160-218 and 743-854. The donor group comprised mostly white British people and more females; the analysis possibly underestimated clonal diversity. It was only after the peak T cell response that any repertoires were sampled.

This CDR3 is 16 amino acids long. Germline CDR1 and CDR2: LNHDA and SQIVND (reference sequence). V was trimmed by 8 bases and J by 0 bases, leaving 19 bases between them. Using immunoSEQ multiplex PCR, the repertoire was profiled, and TCRdb retains in-frame clones only, with some absent. The sample lists 120,000 to 150,000 clones, 82% occurring once. In the case of this clone: Its antigen is unidentified.

Sample: peripheral blood, taken on day 0 of MenACWY control vaccination. This chain joins TRBV19 and TRBJ1-2; maybe TRBD1 (6 bases). This TCR was recovered from an adult in good health. The CDR3 nucleotides are TGTGCCAGTTCAGGGGTCCCTAGTTCTCCTAACTATGGCTACACCTTC. Residues: CASSGVPSSPNYGYTF.